This TCR beta chain was obtained from a study of technical replicates of blood from a few donors. CDR1 is SEHNR, CDR2 FQNEAQ, per germline (reference sequence). Trimming cost V 1 base and J 4 bases, with 14 bases left between them. This CDR3 has 15 residues. Clones were sequenced by immunoSEQ multiplex PCR, and TCRdb holds only the in-frame ones, with some missing. The sample yields about 93,000 clones, roughly 96% seen once. Sequences were obtained from T cells isolated from PBMCs. The chain joins TRBV7-9 to TRBJ2-7; weak D call: TRBD1 (5 bases). The sequence came from a human donor in good health. In DNA form, the CDR3 reads TGTGCCAGCAGCTTAGGGGGCAGGCCGATGTACGAGCAGTACTTC. Translated, it gives CASSLGGRPMYEQYF.